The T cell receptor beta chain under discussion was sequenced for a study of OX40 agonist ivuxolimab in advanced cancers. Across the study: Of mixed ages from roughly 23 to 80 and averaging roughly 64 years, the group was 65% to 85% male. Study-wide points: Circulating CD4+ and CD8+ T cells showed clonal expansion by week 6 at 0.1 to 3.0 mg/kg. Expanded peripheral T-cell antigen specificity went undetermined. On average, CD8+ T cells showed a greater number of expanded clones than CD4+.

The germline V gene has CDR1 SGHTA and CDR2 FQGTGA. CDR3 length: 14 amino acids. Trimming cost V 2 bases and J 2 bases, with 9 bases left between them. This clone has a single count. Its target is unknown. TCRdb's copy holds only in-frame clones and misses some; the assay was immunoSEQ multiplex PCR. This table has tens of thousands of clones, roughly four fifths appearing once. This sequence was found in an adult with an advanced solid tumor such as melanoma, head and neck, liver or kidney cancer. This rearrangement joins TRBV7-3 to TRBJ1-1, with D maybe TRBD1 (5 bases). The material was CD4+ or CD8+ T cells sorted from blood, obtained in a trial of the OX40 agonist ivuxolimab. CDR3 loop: CASSLYGDNTEAFF. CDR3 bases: TGTGCCAGCAGCTTATACGGGGACAACACTGAAGCTTTCTTT.